Listed here are 11 T cell receptor beta chains from one sample, sequenced in a study of cytomegalovirus exposure and HLA in healthy donors. The PCR made use of 60 Vbeta and 13 Jbeta primers. Using immunoSEQ multiplex PCR, the repertoire was profiled, and TCRdb retains in-frame clones only, with some absent. This repertoire shows over 110,000 clones, over 65% found once; its top ten account for less than 3%. The sample comprised PBMCs. The receptors were sampled from a male donor in good health and CMV-seronegative.

The CDR3: CASSLTSGSSWVGELFF. The DNA of the CDR3 is TGCGCCAGCAGTCTGACTAGCGGGAGTTCCTGGGTCGGGGAGCTGTTTTTT. The chain joins TRBV4-3 to TRBJ2-2; TRBD2 matches 12 bases. The V gene's germline CDR1 is LGHNA and CDR2 YSLEER. The CDR3 contains 17 residues. V lost 6 bases, J lost 7 bases, and 12 bases stayed unmatched.

CDR3 DNA sequence: TGTGCCAGCAGTGAATGGGAGGCCTACGAGCAGTACTTC. It yields the protein CASSEWEAYEQYF. V usage is TRBV25-1 and J usage is TRBJ2-7; a weak D match, TRBD2 (6 bases). Trimming cost V 1 base and J 2 bases, with 6 bases left between them. CDR3 size: 13 residues. In germline, CDR1 is MGHDK, CDR2 SYGVNS.

In its sample, this clone was seen once. The chain combines TRBV5-1 with TRBJ2-7; 11 bases align to TRBD2. V shed 2 bases, J shed 4 bases, and the junction held 5 bases outside the gene matches. Germline CDR1 SGHRS, CDR2 YFSETQ. The length of the CDR3 is 15 residues. CDR3 nucleotides: TGCGCCAGCAGCTTAGGGACTAGCGGAGGATACGAGCAGTACTTC. As protein: CASSLGTSGGYEQYF.

J is TRBJ2-5 and V is TRBV30; the match to TRBD2 covers 11 bases. CDR1 GTSNPN and CDR2 SVGIG come from the germline V gene (reference sequence). This CDR3 is 16 amino acids long. The ends lost 2 bases at V and 4 bases at J; junction bases unmatched: 9. The CDR3 nucleotides are TGTGCCTGGAGTCCAACTCCGGGACTAGCGGTAGAGACCCAGTACTTC. This gives the protein CAWSPTPGLAVETQYF.

This chain joins TRBV4-3 and TRBJ1-5; TRBD1 is a possible D gene (5 bases). V lost 0 bases to trimming and J lost 6 bases, with 12 bases between them. CDR3 length equals 15 residues. Looked up from germline, CDR1 is LGHNA and CDR2 is YSLEER. CDR3 in DNA: TGCGCCAGCAGCCAAGATTGGGGGGAGGGTCAGCCCCAGCATTTT. Its translation: CASSQDWGEGQPQHF.

The count of this clone is one. This chain links TRBV30 with TRBJ2-1; 12 nucleotides agree with TRBD2. Germline values: CDR1 GTSNPN, CDR2 SVGIG (reference sequence). Germline trimming cut 2 bases from V and 3 bases from J; bases unmatched to any gene: 2. This CDR3 has 15 amino acids. Here the CDR3 DNA reads TGTGCCTGGAGTTTACTAGCGGGAGGCTACAATGAGCAGTTCTTC. Protein sequence: CAWSLLAGGYNEQFF.

V is TRBV9 and J is TRBJ1-1; 7 bases are shared with TRBD1. Germline CDR1 SGDLS, CDR2 YYNGEE. The CDR3 runs 18 residues. V gave up 5 bases and J gave up 0 bases; unmatched junction bases: 16. The CDR3 region has the DNA TGTGCCAGCAGATTAAAGAACCCTACAGGGGAATTGAACACTGAAGCTTTCTTT. Its translation: CASRLKNPTGELNTEAFF.

This CDR3 reads CASSPRGGYEQYF. CDR3 coding DNA: TGTGCCAGCAGTCCCAGGGGCGGTTACGAGCAGTACTTC. The gene calls are TRBV27 and TRBJ2-7; possibly TRBD1 for D (6 bases). The ends were cut back, 5 bases at V and 4 bases at J, with 12 bases in the middle. From germline, CDR1 is MNHEY and CDR2 SMNVEV (reference sequence). The CDR3 sequence is 13 residues long.

As to this clone: Germline is not matched at one junction end, which may reflect a read error. This sequence joins TRBV7-7 and TRBJ2-5; D may correspond to TRBD1 or TRBD2 (5 bases each). The CDR3 sequence is 15 residues long. Germline-derived CDR1 and CDR2 are SSHAT and FNYEAQ (reference sequence). As DNA, the CDR3 is TGTGCTAGCAGCTTAGGGAGTGGCAGGGCTGAGACCCAGTACTTC. Its protein product is CASSLGSGRAETQYF.

The chain uses TRBV5-4 and TRBJ1-1; D might be TRBD1 (6 bases). Germline V CDR1 and CDR2: SGHNT, YYREEE (reference sequence). The length of the CDR3 is 14 residues. V lost 4 bases and J lost 4, with 14 bases in between. This chain's CDR3 is CASSLVGATTEAFF. The CDR3 nucleotides read TGTGCCAGCAGCCTCGTGGGGGCGACCACTGAAGCTTTCTTT.

The CDR3 bases are TGCGCCAGCAGCTTGGTGCCAGCGGGAGTGGCAGATACGCAGTATTTT. It is translated as CASSLVPAGVADTQYF. This chain joins TRBV5-1 and TRBJ2-3; 8 nucleotides align to TRBD2. CDR3 length: 16 amino acids. The V segment lost 0 bases and the J segment 4 bases; nucleotides outside the gene matches: 7. Germline CDR1 reads SGHRS; CDR2 reads YFSETQ.